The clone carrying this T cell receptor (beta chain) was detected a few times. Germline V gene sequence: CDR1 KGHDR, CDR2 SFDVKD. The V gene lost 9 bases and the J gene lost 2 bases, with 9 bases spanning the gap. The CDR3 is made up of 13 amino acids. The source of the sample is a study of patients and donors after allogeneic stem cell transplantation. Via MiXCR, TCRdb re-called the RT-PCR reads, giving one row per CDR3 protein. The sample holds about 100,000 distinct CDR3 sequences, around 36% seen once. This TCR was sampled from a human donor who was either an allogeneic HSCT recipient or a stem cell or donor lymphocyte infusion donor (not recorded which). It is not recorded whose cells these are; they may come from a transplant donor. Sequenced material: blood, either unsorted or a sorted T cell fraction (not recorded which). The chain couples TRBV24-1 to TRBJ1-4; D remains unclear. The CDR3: CATQRATNEKLFF. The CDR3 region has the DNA TGTGCCACCCAGAGGGCGACTAATGAAAAACTGTTTTTT.